The 5 T cell receptor beta chains below were found in one sample sequenced in a study of T-cell reconstitution after alpha-beta-depleted transplantation in children. Unique molecular identifiers tagged the TCRbeta library. Via MiXCR, TCRdb re-called the PCR reads, giving one row per CDR3 protein. This repertoire shows around 400,000 distinct CDR3 sequences, around 9.9% found once; its top ten account for roughly 5.5%. The source material was PBMCs from the stem cell graft donor, sampled from the stem cell graft. The source is a human donor who donated a stem cell graft to a child with acute myeloid leukemia.

The chain uses TRBV12-3 or TRBV12-4 and TRBJ2-1; weak D call: TRBD1 (5 bases). This CDR3 has 13 residues. Trimming took off 5 bases at V and 7 bases at J, with 12 bases between the two ends. CDR3 loop: CASSQTGLNEQFF. CDR3 DNA sequence: TGTGCCAGCAGTCAAACAGGTCTGAATGAGCAGTTCTTC.

Only a few counts were recorded for this clonotype. The V call is TRBV20-1, the J call TRBJ2-3; TRBD2 matches 7 bases. V shed 4 bases, J shed 0 bases, and the junction held 4 bases outside the gene matches. The CDR3 sequence is 14 residues long. CDR1 is DFQATT, CDR2 SNEGSKA, per germline (reference sequence). The chain's CDR3 is CSAKLSGSTDTQYF. The DNA for the CDR3 is TGCAGTGCTAAACTTAGCGGGAGCACAGATACGCAGTATTTT.

CDR3 DNA sequence: TGCAGTGCAGCCGGGACAGGGGTACAAGATACGCAGTATTTT. It translates to CSAAGTGVQDTQYF. The rearrangement links TRBV20-1 to TRBJ2-3; 10 bases map to TRBD1. The ends lost 6 bases at V and 5 bases at J; junction bases unmatched: 8. The V gene's germline CDR1 is DFQATT and CDR2 SNEGSKA (reference sequence). The CDR3 is 14 amino acids.

This clonotype was detected only a few times. The V gene is TRBV2, the J gene TRBJ1-2; 10 nucleotides line up with TRBD1. The V and J ends lost 2 bases and 4 bases, in that order; junction bases with no gene match: 16. Germline lookup yields CDR1 SNHLY and CDR2 FYNNEI. The CDR3 loop spans 19 amino acids. The CDR3 here is CASSEFLVTGGPITYGYTF. CDR3 DNA: TGTGCCAGCAGTGAATTTTTGGTGACAGGGGGCCCGATTACCTATGGCTACACCTTC.

The genes are TRBV4-1 and TRBJ2-3; 15 positions agree with TRBD2. Germline V gene lookup returns CDR1 MGHRA and CDR2 YSYEKL. The CDR3 spans 20 residues. After removal of 2 bases from V and 0 bases from J, the junction contained 9 bases not matched to a gene. The CDR3 DNA follows: TGCGCCAGCAGCCAACGAGTCGGGACTAGCGGGAGGACCAGCACAGATACGCAGTATTTT. It encodes CASSQRVGTSGRTSTDTQYF.